This T cell receptor (beta chain) was recorded in a study of blood T cell repertoires in COVID-19. Study details: Researchers got acute and convalescent COVID-19 samples from the United States, Italy and Spain. PBMCs, B-cell-depleted T cells, or T cells were the source of the cDNA or gDNA that made up the material.

CDR1 and CDR2 from the germline V gene are MDHEN and SYDVKM. The CDR3 has 14 residues. Trimming took off 10 bases at V and 0 bases at J, with 12 bases between the two ends. Original processing notes: Quantification of nucleated cells was approximated via reference gene primer amplification. Assay: immunoSEQ multiplex PCR; the TCRdb copy retains only in-frame clones and omits some. Clonal size and the V and J genes are those of that table, whereas D and trimming came from the DNA. The table records 90,000 to 120,000 clones, about 91% of them present only once. The sample taken for sequencing was peripheral blood. The TCR comes from a man in his fifties with active or convalescent COVID-19. The rearrangement joins TRBV28 to TRBJ2-2; D perhaps matches TRBD2 (6 bases). The CDR3 DNA is TGTGCCACCCGACTAGTTGCGAACACCGGGGAGCTGTTTTTT. Translated, it gives CATRLVANTGELFF. The full variable domain, completed using reference TRBV28 and TRBJ2-2, is DVKVTQSSRYLVKRTGEKVFLECVQDMDHENMFWYRQDPGLGLRLIYFSYDVKMKEKGDIPEGYSVSREKKERFSLILESASTNQTSMYLCATRLVANTGELFFGEGSRLTVL.